Listed below are T cell receptor beta chains from one sample, sequenced in a study of radiation and T cells in renal cell carcinoma. TCRdb's table, derived via immunoSEQ multiplex PCR, lists solely in-frame clones and lacks some. The sample has 110,000 to 150,000 clones, 75% to 90% seen once. Sequenced material: blood, taken from a patient whose treatment included radiotherapy and nephrectomy. The receptors originated from a woman in her fifties or sixties with renal cell carcinoma. CDR3s leave out the opening cysteine and the closing phenylalanine or tryptophan. Fields, in order: J gene, V gene, clone size, CDR3 protein. A clone size is listed for some rows: how often the clone was seen (once, few, many), or a class if it is expanded.

TRBJ2-3	TRBV18	NA	ASSPTLGVSGAADTQY
TRBJ2-1	TRBV2	NA	ASSVGQGAINEQF
TRBJ1-5	TRBV2	NA	ASSDSFRPQH
TRBJ2-5	TRBV6-1	NA	ASNPLRALQETQY
TRBJ1-2	TRBV7-2	once	ASSSTTGQNYGYT
TRBJ2-7	TRBV7-2	NA	ASSFFFSGSSPSEQY
TRBJ2-7	TRBV7-9	NA	ASSFHGETYEQY
TRBJ1-1	TRBV20-1	few	SARTEAF
NA	TRBV6-6	NA	ASSLGYEQY
TRBJ2-7	TRBV30	NA	AWSKDFYEQY
TRBJ2-5	TRBV5-4	NA	ASSLGQTQETQY
TRBJ1-1	TRBV7-2	NA	ASSLSWGREAF
TRBJ1-5	TRBV28	NA	ASSPRGATQPQH
TRBJ2-1	TRBV5-1	once	ASSRGTSQNDEQF
TRBJ1-1	TRBV9	NA	ASSVGAANTEAF
TRBJ2-1	TRBV6-5	NA	ASTSGGSREEQF
TRBJ2-5	TRBV28	NA	ASSPQGSQETQY
TRBJ1-1	TRBV5-6	medium-sized	ASSEDMNTEAF
TRBJ2-6	TRBV11-2	NA	ASRQPGSGANVLT
TRBJ2-7	TRBV5-1	once	ASSLRLAGQNEQY
TRBJ2-7	TRBV12-5	NA	ASGLEEGTARAYEQY
TRBJ2-7	TRBV2	NA	ASSDFGSEQY
TRBJ2-3	TRBV29-1	NA	SHPASGTQY
TRBJ1-2	TRBV29-1	few	SVVGRERNYGYT
TRBJ2-2	TRBV27	NA	ASSPRLAWPGELF
TRBJ2-1	TRBV30	NA	AWSVPRGKDNEQF
TRBJ2-2	TRBV6-4	NA	ASSWGLNTGELF
TRBJ1-2	TRBV19	NA	ASSATTGNYGYT
TRBJ2-1	TRBV15	NA	ATSRESAADYLDNEQF
TRBJ1-4	TRBV4-3	few	ASSQERGTLQKLF
TRBJ2-7	TRBV7-2	NA	ASSPPREMGEQY
TRBJ1-2	TRBV6-6	NA	ASSYNPDTANYGYT
TRBJ1-1	TRBV27	NA	ASSFTTGSTEAF
TRBJ2-3	TRBV10-3	NA	AISEAGQGAITDTQY
TRBJ1-1	TRBV14	once	ASSQRQGYNTEAF
TRBJ2-1	TRBV9	NA	ASSAGLAGTGTYNEQF
TRBJ1-1	TRBV14	NA	ASSQEAQNTEAF
TRBJ2-1	TRBV25-1	NA	ASRTLYNEQF
TRBJ1-2	TRBV28	NA	ASSLGGINYGYT
TRBJ1-5	TRBV23-1	NA	ASNHGSNQPQH
TRBJ2-1	TRBV10-2	once	ASRSNNEQF
TRBJ2-2	TRBV14	once	ASSQGREFGELF
TRBJ2-1	TRBV29-1	few	SVVGRGGFNEQF
TRBJ2-2	TRBV28	NA	ASIKSGELF
TRBJ1-1	TRBV9	NA	ASSTGPNTEAF
TRBJ2-5	TRBV9	NA	ASSGETEVGTQETQY
TRBJ2-7	TRBV4-3	once	ASSYGQAYEQY
TRBJ2-4	TRBV28	NA	ASRVGGETTAKNIQY
TRBJ2-7	TRBV5-6	many	ASSRGQGLYEQY
TRBJ1-2	TRBV4-1	NA	ASSQFPSYGYT
TRBJ2-1	TRBV5-1	NA	ASSLERNYNEQF
TRBJ1-1	TRBV18	NA	ASSLIDGNTEAF
TRBJ2-7	TRBV4-1	NA	ASSQVEGGYEQY
TRBJ2-7	TRBV4-2	NA	ASSQASVRAGNYEQY
NA	TRBV29-1	NA	SVVVSSYEQY
TRBJ1-2	TRBV5-4	NA	ASSFGASGNYGYT
TRBJ2-1	TRBV27	NA	ASSFQGRYNEQF
TRBJ1-4	TRBV7-8	NA	ASSLAIGTEMATNEKLF
TRBJ1-3	TRBV5-1	once	ASSLEQGGNTIY
TRBJ2-2	TRBV9	few	ASSAQQGPAGELF